These T cell receptor beta chains were read from a single sample in a study of blood T cell repertoires in COVID-19. This table comes from immunoSEQ multiplex PCR, and its TCRdb copy is limited to in-frame clones, with some not included. This table has about 95,000 clones, about 80% appearing once. The sequenced sample consisted of peripheral blood. The receptors derive from a human donor in a cohort sampled during active COVID-19. Each CDR3 is given with its conserved first and last residue. Fields, in order: CDR3 DNA, CDR3 protein, J gene, D gene, clone size, V gene. A D gene is named only where the DNA matches it firmly. Clone size is shown for a subset of rows, as once, few, many or a class of expanded clone.

DNA: TGTGCCAGCAGTTGGACCCAAACAGGGCAAGAGACCCAGTACTTC
CDR3: CASSWTQTGQETQYF
J: TRBJ2-5
D: -
size: -
V: TRBV28

DNA: TGCGCCAGCAGTGAGTCCGGGACTCGAGGCGAGACCCAGTACTTC
CDR3: CASSESGTRGETQYF
J: TRBJ2-5
D: -
size: -
V: TRBV10-2

DNA: TGCGCCAGCAGCGGCAGCGGAGGGAGCTCCTACGAGCAGTACTTC
CDR3: CASSGSGGSSYEQYF
J: TRBJ2-7
D: -
size: -
V: TRBV5-1

DNA: TGTGCCAGCAGTTTCCCGGACAGGGGTTTAACAGATACGCAGTATTTT
CDR3: CASSFPDRGLTDTQYF
J: TRBJ2-3
D: TRBD1
size: -
V: TRBV27

DNA: TGTGCCAGTAGTATGGTGGAGGGGGAGACCCAGTACTTC
CDR3: CASSMVEGETQYF
J: TRBJ2-5
D: -
size: -
V: TRBV19

DNA: TGTGCCATCAGTGGGACAGGGTTAGGTGGCTACACCTTC
CDR3: CAISGTGLGGYTF
J: TRBJ1-2
D: TRBD1
size: -
V: TRBV10-3

DNA: TGCAGCGTTGGACAGGGGAACACTGAAGCTTTCTTT
CDR3: CSVGQGNTEAFF
J: TRBJ1-1
D: TRBD1
size: once
V: TRBV29-1

DNA: TGTGCCAGCAGCTTTATGGGCGACGAGCAGTACTTC
CDR3: CASSFMGDEQYF
J: TRBJ2-7
D: -
size: few
V: TRBV5-4

DNA: TGTGCCAGCAGTGGCTGGGACAGACCCTACGAGCAGTACTTC
CDR3: CASSGWDRPYEQYF
J: TRBJ2-7
D: TRBD1
size: -
V: TRBV2

DNA: TGCAGTGCTAAAGCGGAAGAGACCCAGTACTTC
CDR3: CSAKAEETQYF
J: TRBJ2-5
D: -
size: -
V: TRBV20-1

DNA: TGTGCCAGCAGCTTGGGGGCCTCGGGCACAGATACGCAGTATTTT
CDR3: CASSLGASGTDTQYF
J: TRBJ2-3
D: -
size: -
V: TRBV5-5

DNA: TGTGCCAGCAGTGAAAGGACAGGGGGCTCTCAGCCCCAGCATTTT
CDR3: CASSERTGGSQPQHF
J: TRBJ1-5
D: TRBD1
size: -
V: TRBV2

DNA: TGTGCCAGCAGCCTGGGGACTAGCTCCGAGCAGTACTTC
CDR3: CASSLGTSSEQYF
J: TRBJ2-7
D: TRBD2
size: -
V: TRBV7-2

DNA: TGTGCTAGTGGTTTTTTTTCGAGAACAGGGGTCGGGCAGTTCTTC
CDR3: CASGFFSRTGVGQFF
J: TRBJ2-1
D: TRBD1
size: -
V: TRBV12-5